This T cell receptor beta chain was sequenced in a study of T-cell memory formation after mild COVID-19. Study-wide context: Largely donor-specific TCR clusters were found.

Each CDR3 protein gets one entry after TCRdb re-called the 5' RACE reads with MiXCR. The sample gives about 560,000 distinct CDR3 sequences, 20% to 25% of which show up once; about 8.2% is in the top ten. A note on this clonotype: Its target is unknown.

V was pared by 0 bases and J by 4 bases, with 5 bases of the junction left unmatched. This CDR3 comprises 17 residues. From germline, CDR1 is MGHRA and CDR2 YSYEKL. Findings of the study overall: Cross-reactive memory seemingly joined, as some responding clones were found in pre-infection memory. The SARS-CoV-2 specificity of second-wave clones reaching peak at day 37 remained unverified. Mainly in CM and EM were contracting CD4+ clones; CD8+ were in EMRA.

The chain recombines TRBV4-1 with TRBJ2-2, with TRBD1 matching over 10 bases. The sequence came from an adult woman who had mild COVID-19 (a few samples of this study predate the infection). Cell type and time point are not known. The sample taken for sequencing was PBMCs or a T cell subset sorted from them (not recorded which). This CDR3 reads CASSQDRGTGVTGELFF. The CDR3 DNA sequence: TGCGCCAGCAGCCAAGATAGGGGGACAGGGGTCACCGGGGAGCTGTTTTTT.